These T cell receptor beta chains were read from a single sample in a study of blood T cell repertoires in COVID-19. Measured with immunoSEQ multiplex PCR; TCRdb has only the in-frame clones, and not every one. The sample has some 29,000 clones; 87% are singletons. Input material: peripheral blood. Source of these receptors: a human donor in a cohort sampled during active COVID-19. Both conserved end residues are part of each CDR3. The D gene is left open where the match is weak. Clone size is shown for a subset of rows, as once, few, many or a class of expanded clone.

V gene: TRBV20-1; clone size: .; J gene: TRBJ1-5; D gene: .; CDR3 protein: CSASRARGREGNQPQHF; CDR3 DNA: TGCAGTGCTAGTCGGGCCCGGGGGAGGGAAGGCAATCAGCCCCAGCATTTT
V gene: TRBV12-3/TRBV12-4; clone size: .; J gene: TRBJ1-3; D gene: .; CDR3 protein: CASRDSGNTIYF; CDR3 DNA: TGTGCCAGTCGCGACTCTGGAAACACCATATATTTT
V gene: TRBV19; clone size: .; J gene: TRBJ2-1; D gene: TRBD2; CDR3 protein: CASSGEGLLTDEQFF; CDR3 DNA: TGTGCCAGTAGTGGGGAGGGCCTATTAACGGATGAGCAGTTCTTC
V gene: TRBV23-1; clone size: .; J gene: TRBJ2-1; D gene: .; CDR3 protein: CASSGRGSYNEQFF; CDR3 DNA: TGCGCCAGCAGCGGGCGGGGCTCCTACAATGAGCAGTTCTTC
V gene: TRBV6-5; clone size: .; J gene: TRBJ1-6; D gene: .; CDR3 protein: CASSSDRNNSPLHF; CDR3 DNA: TGTGCCAGCAGTTCGGACAGAAACAATTCACCCCTCCACTTT
V gene: TRBV4-2; clone size: .; J gene: TRBJ2-3; D gene: TRBD2; CDR3 protein: CASSQDRSGGAADTQYF; CDR3 DNA: TGTGCCAGCAGCCAAGATAGGTCGGGGGGGGCGGCAGATACGCAGTATTTT
V gene: TRBV5-3; clone size: .; J gene: TRBJ2-1; D gene: TRBD2; CDR3 protein: CARSPSGGGTYNEQFF; CDR3 DNA: TGTGCCAGAAGCCCTAGCGGGGGGGGGACCTACAATGAGCAGTTCTTC
V gene: TRBV6-5; clone size: .; J gene: TRBJ1-1; D gene: .; CDR3 protein: CASLGNTEAFF; CDR3 DNA: TGTGCCAGCCTAGGGAACACTGAAGCTTTCTTT
V gene: TRBV7-2; clone size: .; J gene: TRBJ1-2; D gene: TRBD1; CDR3 protein: CASSATGGSGYTF; CDR3 DNA: TGTGCCAGCAGCGCGACAGGGGGCAGTGGCTACACCTTC
V gene: TRBV19; clone size: .; J gene: TRBJ1-6; D gene: .; CDR3 protein: CASSILGYDSPLHF; CDR3 DNA: TGTGCCAGTAGTATCCTCGGGTATGATTCACCCCTCCACTTT
V gene: TRBV6-6; clone size: .; J gene: TRBJ2-1; D gene: TRBD2; CDR3 protein: CASSRTSGGAYEQFF; CDR3 DNA: TGTGCCAGCAGTCGGACTAGCGGGGGGGCCTATGAGCAGTTCTTC
V gene: TRBV9; clone size: .; J gene: TRBJ2-7; D gene: .; CDR3 protein: CASSIGVPDEQYF; CDR3 DNA: TGTGCCAGCAGCATCGGGGTGCCAGACGAGCAGTACTTC
V gene: TRBV7-4; clone size: .; J gene: TRBJ2-1; D gene: .; CDR3 protein: CASSPAGGPSSYNEQFF; CDR3 DNA: TGTGCCAGCAGCCCCGCCGGGGGGCCTAGCTCCTACAATGAGCAGTTCTTC
V gene: TRBV7-2; clone size: .; J gene: TRBJ2-3; D gene: .; CDR3 protein: CASSPQGSSTDTQYF; CDR3 DNA: TGTGCCAGCAGCCCCCAGGGGTCTAGCACAGATACGCAGTATTTT
V gene: TRBV6-1; clone size: .; J gene: TRBJ1-5; D gene: .; CDR3 protein: CASSEDAGGQPQHF; CDR3 DNA: TGTGCCAGCAGTGAAGACGCCGGGGGACAGCCCCAGCATTTT
V gene: TRBV28; clone size: .; J gene: TRBJ2-3; D gene: .; CDR3 protein: CATLFTDTQYF; CDR3 DNA: TGTGCCACCCTGTTCACAGATACGCAGTATTTT
V gene: TRBV24-1; clone size: .; J gene: TRBJ1-1; D gene: TRBD1; CDR3 protein: CATSDRTGLLNTEAFF; CDR3 DNA: TGTGCCACCAGTGATCGGACAGGGTTGTTGAACACTGAAGCTTTCTTT
V gene: TRBV7-9; clone size: .; J gene: TRBJ1-1; D gene: .; CDR3 protein: CASSSADNLNTEAFF; CDR3 DNA: TGTGCCAGCAGCTCAGCCGACAACCTTAACACTGAAGCTTTCTTT
V gene: TRBV6-2/TRBV6-3; clone size: .; J gene: TRBJ1-5; D gene: .; CDR3 protein: CASSYLTETEPQHF; CDR3 DNA: TGTGCCAGCAGTTACCTGACAGAGACGGAGCCCCAGCATTTT
V gene: TRBV9; clone size: .; J gene: TRBJ1-2; D gene: TRBD1; CDR3 protein: CASSASDRGRQGGYTF; CDR3 DNA: TGTGCCAGCAGCGCCTCGGACAGGGGGCGCCAGGGGGGCTACACCTTC
V gene: TRBV19; clone size: .; J gene: TRBJ2-1; D gene: TRBD2; CDR3 protein: CASSIGASGSSYNEQFF; CDR3 DNA: TGTGCCAGTAGTATAGGGGCTAGCGGGAGTTCCTACAATGAGCAGTTCTTC
V gene: TRBV27; clone size: .; J gene: TRBJ1-1; D gene: .; CDR3 protein: CASSLKTGTEAFF; CDR3 DNA: TGTGCCAGCAGTTTAAAGACCGGGACTGAAGCTTTCTTT
V gene: TRBV2; clone size: .; J gene: TRBJ2-5; D gene: .; CDR3 protein: CANARREEETQYF; CDR3 DNA: TGTGCCAATGCGAGGAGGGAGGAAGAGACCCAGTACTTC
V gene: TRBV4-1; clone size: once; J gene: TRBJ1-6; D gene: .; CDR3 protein: CASSQEPGSSYNSPLHF; CDR3 DNA: TGCGCCAGCAGCCAAGAGCCTGGGAGCTCCTATAATTCACCCCTCCACTTT
V gene: TRBV9; clone size: .; J gene: TRBJ2-7; D gene: .; CDR3 protein: CASSGATYEQYF; CDR3 DNA: TGTGCCAGCAGCGGGGCTACCTACGAGCAGTACTTC
V gene: TRBV7-7; clone size: .; J gene: TRBJ2-3; D gene: TRBD1; CDR3 protein: CASSLVRDRVVAGQSTDTQYF; CDR3 DNA: TGTGCCAGCAGCTTAGTCCGGGACAGGGTAGTAGCGGGTCAGAGCACAGATACGCAGTATTTT
V gene: TRBV5-5; clone size: few; J gene: TRBJ2-7; D gene: TRBD1; CDR3 protein: CASSLGGQGYEQYF; CDR3 DNA: TGTGCCAGCAGCTTGGGGGGACAGGGTTACGAGCAGTACTTC
V gene: TRBV19; clone size: .; J gene: TRBJ1-4; D gene: .; CDR3 protein: CASTYPGVGEKLFF; CDR3 DNA: TGTGCCAGTACCTACCCAGGGGTGGGTGAAAAACTGTTTTTT
V gene: TRBV25-1; clone size: .; J gene: TRBJ1-2; D gene: .; CDR3 protein: CASSEYEGHGYTF; CDR3 DNA: TGTGCCAGCAGTGAATATGAGGGCCATGGCTACACCTTC
V gene: TRBV28; clone size: .; J gene: TRBJ2-5; D gene: .; CDR3 protein: CASSLSDSQETQYF; CDR3 DNA: TGTGCCAGCAGTTTGTCGGACTCTCAAGAGACCCAGTACTTC
V gene: TRBV5-1; clone size: .; J gene: TRBJ2-1; D gene: TRBD2; CDR3 protein: CASSIAGGRYNEQFF; CDR3 DNA: TGCGCCAGCAGTATAGCGGGAGGGCGGTACAATGAGCAGTTCTTC
V gene: TRBV5-6; clone size: .; J gene: TRBJ1-1; D gene: .; CDR3 protein: CASSLVDTTEAFF; CDR3 DNA: TGTGCCAGCAGCTTGGTTGACACAACTGAAGCTTTCTTT
V gene: TRBV5-1; clone size: .; J gene: TRBJ2-3; D gene: .; CDR3 protein: CASSLILLTDTQYF; CDR3 DNA: TGCGCCAGCAGCTTGATACTCCTCACAGATACGCAGTATTTT
V gene: TRBV29-1; clone size: .; J gene: TRBJ2-7; D gene: TRBD2; CDR3 protein: CSVGGGYEQYF; CDR3 DNA: TGCAGCGTTGGGGGGGGATACGAGCAGTACTTC
V gene: TRBV7-2; clone size: .; J gene: TRBJ2-7; D gene: .; CDR3 protein: CASSLVQAAYEQYF; CDR3 DNA: TGTGCCAGCAGCTTAGTACAGGCAGCTTACGAGCAGTACTTC
V gene: TRBV6-6; clone size: .; J gene: TRBJ1-1; D gene: TRBD1; CDR3 protein: CASTGQGGSDTEAFF; CDR3 DNA: TGTGCCAGCACCGGACAGGGTGGTAGCGACACTGAAGCTTTCTTT
V gene: TRBV3-1/TRBV3-2; clone size: .; J gene: TRBJ2-7; D gene: TRBD2; CDR3 protein: CASSHTGTSASYEQYF; CDR3 DNA: TGTGCCAGCAGCCACACCGGGACTAGCGCGTCCTACGAGCAGTACTTC
V gene: TRBV4-1; clone size: .; J gene: TRBJ2-2; D gene: .; CDR3 protein: CASSVLTGVRNTGELFF; CDR3 DNA: TGCGCCAGCAGCGTACTAACAGGAGTACGTAACACCGGGGAGCTGTTTTTT
V gene: TRBV7-2; clone size: .; J gene: TRBJ2-7; D gene: .; CDR3 protein: CASSLASPGLSYEQYF; CDR3 DNA: TGTGCCAGCAGCTTAGCGTCTCCGGGACTGAGCTACGAGCAGTACTTC
V gene: TRBV10-1; clone size: .; J gene: TRBJ1-2; D gene: TRBD1; CDR3 protein: CASSRDSNYGYTF; CDR3 DNA: TGCGCCAGCAGCCGGGACAGTAACTATGGCTACACCTTC
V gene: TRBV7-9; clone size: .; J gene: TRBJ2-4; D gene: .; CDR3 protein: CASTTSGAKNIQYF; CDR3 DNA: TGTGCCAGCACCACTTCAGGGGCAAAAAACATTCAGTACTTC
V gene: TRBV2; clone size: .; J gene: TRBJ2-1; D gene: .; CDR3 protein: CASSVSRGNEQFF; CDR3 DNA: TGTGCCAGCAGTGTATCTAGAGGTAATGAGCAGTTCTTC
V gene: TRBV5-1; clone size: .; J gene: TRBJ2-7; D gene: .; CDR3 protein: CASSLRQSYEQYF; CDR3 DNA: TGCGCCAGCAGCTTGAGACAGTCCTACGAGCAGTACTTC